This entry lists 28 T cell receptor beta chains sequenced from one sample in a study of blood T cell repertoires in COVID-19. Assay used: immunoSEQ multiplex PCR; TCRdb lists only in-frame clones, some missing. The repertoire includes some 65,000 clones, 85% of them detected once, and 2.5% to 3% sits in the top ten. The sequenced material came from peripheral blood. Source of these receptors: a man at least 80 years old with acute or convalescent COVID-19.

V is TRBV7-8 and J is TRBJ2-1, with 7 bases aligning to TRBD2. Germline V gene sequence: CDR1 SGHVS, CDR2 FQNEAQ. V shed 5 bases, J shed 4 bases, and the junction held 8 bases outside the gene matches. The CDR3 is made up of 15 amino acids. CDR3 bases: TGTGCCAGCAGCCCTCGTGGAGCGGGATACAATGAGCAGTTCTTC. It is translated as CASSPRGAGYNEQFF.

The rearrangement joins TRBV7-2 to TRBJ1-5; 8 nucleotides align to TRBD1. This CDR3 is 16 amino acids long. The germline CDR1 and CDR2 sequences are SGHTA and FQGNSA. The J segment lost 7 bases and the V segment lost 2 bases, leaving 10 bases of the junction unmatched. CDR3 sequence (DNA): TGTGCCAGCAGCTTAAGATCCACAGGGGGAGTGCAGCCCCAGCATTTT. Protein sequence: CASSLRSTGGVQPQHF.

The chain has TRBV7-9 and TRBJ1-2, with D possibly TRBD1 on 5 matching bases. Germline-derived CDR1 and CDR2 are SEHNR and FQNEAQ (reference sequence). Trimming left V 3 bases short and J 7 bases short, with 18 bases between. CDR3 length: 15 amino acids. DNA for the CDR3: TGTGCCAGCAGCTTGGGGTCGGGGGGACTACCTGGCTACACCTTC. Translation gives CASSLGSGGLPGYTF.

This clone was found a few times. The rearrangement joins TRBV6-5 to TRBJ2-7, with 10 bases matching TRBD2. The germline V gene has CDR1 MNHEY and CDR2 SVGAGI. The CDR3 is 13 amino acids. V was pared by 6 bases and J by 1 base, with 0 bases of the junction left unmatched. The CDR3 coding sequence is TGTGCCAGCAGGGGACTAGCGTCCTACGAGCAGTACTTC. Translated, it gives CASRGLASYEQYF.

J is TRBJ2-3 and V is TRBV7-8; 8 nucleotides align to TRBD1. Trimming removed 4 bases from V and 1 base from J; junction bases left unmatched: 7. Looked up from germline, CDR1 is SGHVS and CDR2 is FQNEAQ. CDR3 length: 16 residues. The CDR3: CASSWAGGARTDTQYF. The CDR3 region has the DNA TGTGCCAGCAGCTGGGCAGGGGGCGCGCGCACAGATACGCAGTATTTT.

This CDR3 reads CASSESGVDGNTIYF. As DNA, the CDR3 is TGCGCCAGCAGTGAGTCCGGGGTCGACGGAAACACCATATATTTT. This chain uses TRBV10-1 with TRBJ1-3, with no clear D. The V gene's germline CDR1 is WNHNN and CDR2 SYGVQD (reference sequence). Trimming took off 0 bases at V and 4 bases at J, with 10 bases between the two ends. This CDR3 is 15 amino acids long.

V is TRBV19 and J is TRBJ2-3; 9 nucleotides agree with TRBD1. This CDR3 spans 15 amino acids. Trimming at V came to 5 bases and at J to 1 base, leaving 4 bases not matched to a gene. The germline V gene has CDR1 LNHDA and CDR2 SQIVND (reference sequence). CDR3 nucleotide sequence: TGTGCCAGTAGTGCCTGGACAGGGGGCACAGATACGCAGTATTTT. Encoded protein: CASSAWTGGTDTQYF.

This chain uses TRBV7-2 with TRBJ2-7, with D uncertain. V was cut by 1 base and J by 6 bases, with 10 bases left in between. From germline, CDR1 is SGHTA and CDR2 FQGNSA. The length of the CDR3 is 13 residues. The CDR3 sequence is CASSLDSPLEQYF. For the CDR3, the DNA is TGTGCCAGCAGCTTAGACTCGCCGCTCGAGCAGTACTTC.

In nucleotides, the CDR3 is TGTGCCAGCCGTGGCTCGGGGTTCTCAGAGACCCAGTACTTC. Encoded protein: CASRGSGFSETQYF. The V call is TRBV18, the J call TRBJ2-5, with a weak D call TRBD2 (5 bases). V lost 8 bases to trimming and J lost 4 bases, with 17 bases between them. This CDR3 is built from 14 residues. CDR1 is KGHSH and CDR2 is LQKENI in the germline V gene.

The chain combines TRBV12-3 or TRBV12-4 with TRBJ1-1, with 10 bases matching TRBD1. This CDR3 is built from 13 residues. V lost 6 bases, J lost 5 bases, and 3 bases stayed unmatched. CDR3 loop: CASRGQGLTEAFF. The CDR3 region has the DNA TGTGCCAGCAGGGGACAGGGGTTGACTGAAGCTTTCTTT.

The rearrangement uses TRBV3-1 (or the pseudogene TRBV3-2) and TRBJ2-2, with D possibly matching TRBD1 (9 bases). V was shortened by 5 bases and J by 3 bases, with 16 bases between the two germline ends. The germline CDR1 and CDR2 sequences are LGHDT and YNNKEL (reference sequence). CDR3 length equals 16 residues. The CDR3 is CASSNSGTGYTGELFF. CDR3 sequence (DNA): TGTGCCAGCAGCAATAGCGGGACAGGGTACACCGGGGAGCTGTTTTTT.

CDR3 sequence: CASSPGQGREAFF. CDR3 sequence (DNA): TGTGCCAGCAGCCCGGGACAGGGACGAGAAGCTTTCTTT. The genes are TRBV11-2 and TRBJ1-1, with 9 bases that match TRBD1. This CDR3 region has 13 residues. CDR1 is SGHAT and CDR2 is FQNNGV in the germline V gene. Trimming at V came to 5 bases and at J to 8 bases, leaving 6 bases not matched to a gene.

J is TRBJ2-5 and V is TRBV24-1; 8 bases align to TRBD2. Germline V gene data show CDR1 as KGHDR and CDR2 as SFDVKD. This CDR3 is 16 amino acids long. The trim removed 2 bases at V and 3 bases at J, leaving 7 bases unmatched. The CDR3 reads CATSDWASGGKETQYF. The CDR3, as DNA: TGTGCCACCAGTGATTGGGCCTCGGGGGGGAAAGAGACCCAGTACTTC.

This sequence joins TRBV3-1 (or the pseudogene TRBV3-2) and TRBJ1-1; D is possibly TRBD1 (5 bases). This CDR3 contains 14 residues. Trimming took 2 bases from V and 3 from J, leaving 10 bases between them. The germline gives CDR1 LGHDT, CDR2 YNNKEL (reference sequence). The CDR3 DNA reads TGTGCCAGCAGCCAACAGACAGCTTACACTGAAGCTTTCTTT. Encoded protein: CASSQQTAYTEAFF.

The rearrangement joins TRBV2 to TRBJ2-2, with 12 bases identical to TRBD1. The ends lost 3 bases at V and 6 bases at J; junction bases unmatched: 5. Germline V lookup: CDR1 SNHLY, CDR2 FYNNEI. The CDR3 has 16 amino acids. The CDR3 here is CASSDAGTGGSGELFF. In nucleotides, the CDR3 is TGTGCCAGCAGTGATGCCGGGACAGGGGGCTCCGGGGAGCTGTTTTTT. The variable domain in full, completed from reference TRBV2 and TRBJ2-2, reads EPEVTQTPSHQVTQMGQEVILRCVPISNHLYFYWYRQILGQKVEFLVSFYNNEISEKSEIFDDQFSVERPDGSNFTLKIRSTKLEDSAMYFCASSDAGTGGSGELFFGEGSRLTVL.

The gene calls are TRBV6-5 and TRBJ1-5, with D perhaps matching TRBD1 (6 bases). V lost 5 bases to trimming and J lost 7 bases, with 12 bases between them. This CDR3 comprises 13 residues. Germline assignment: CDR1 MNHEY and CDR2 SVGAGI. This CDR3 reads CASSPTGNQPQHF. The CDR3 nucleotides are TGTGCCAGCAGTCCTACAGGGAACCAGCCCCAGCATTTT.

This sequence joins TRBV29-1 and TRBJ2-7; tentative D call: TRBD1 (5 bases). CDR3 length: 14 amino acids. Trimming pared 2 bases from V and 2 bases from J, leaving 13 bases between. From germline, CDR1 is SQVTM and CDR2 ANQGSEA. In DNA form, the CDR3 reads TGCAGCGTTGAATCCAGGGTCCCTCCCTACGAGCAGTACTTC. It translates to CSVESRVPPYEQYF.

The chain couples TRBV6-2 or TRBV6-3 to TRBJ2-3, with 8 nucleotides matching TRBD2. Losses at the gene ends were 4 bases for V and 10 bases for J; bases not matched to a gene: 16. Germline-derived CDR1 and CDR2 are MNHEY and SVGEGT. This CDR3 spans 16 amino acids. CDR3 amino acids: CASSSVRSSGLHAQYF. CDR3 in DNA: TGTGCCAGCAGTTCCGTTCGGTCTAGCGGGTTACATGCGCAGTATTTT.

This clone was seen ten or more times. The chain is built from TRBV4-2 and TRBJ2-7, with TRBD2 identical over 9 bases. This CDR3 contains 16 residues. Germline CDR1 is LGHNA and CDR2 is YNFKEQ. The junction had 5 bases not matched to a gene; V was cut back by 1 base and J by 1 base. In DNA form, the CDR3 reads TGTGCCAGCAGCCAAGGGGCTAGCGGGACTTCCTACGAGCAGTACTTC. This encodes CASSQGASGTSYEQYF.

The chain combines TRBV18 with TRBJ1-5, with unresolved D. The CDR3 length is 13 residues. Germline CDR1 and CDR2: KGHSH and LQKENI. V was pared by 2 bases and J by 3 bases, with 5 bases between. CDR3 coding DNA: TGTGCCAGCTCACCAGAGGTCAATCAGCCCCAGCATTTT. Amino acids: CASSPEVNQPQHF.

This sequence joins TRBV2 and TRBJ2-7, with D hard to call. Per the germline V gene, CDR1 is SNHLY and CDR2 is FYNNEI. The V end was cut by 0 bases, the J end by 3 bases, with 12 bases between. This CDR3 is built from 15 residues. CDR3 amino acids: CASSEASIDIYEQYF. The CDR3 DNA reads as TGTGCCAGCAGTGAAGCCTCGATAGATATCTACGAGCAGTACTTC.

CDR3 DNA: TGTGCCAGCAGCTTAGATGGGGGGTATGGCTACACCTTC. The encoded protein is CASSLDGGYGYTF. This chain links TRBV11-2 with TRBJ1-2; D perhaps matches TRBD1 (5 bases). Germline CDR1 SGHAT, CDR2 FQNNGV. V was cut by 0 bases and J by 5 bases, with 7 bases left in between. This CDR3 spans 13 amino acids.

The chain employs TRBV29-1 and TRBJ1-1; D is unclear. This CDR3 has 15 amino acids. Trimming pared 2 bases from V and 4 bases from J, leaving 17 bases between. Germline CDR1 reads SQVTM; CDR2 reads ANQGSEA. CDR3 residues: CSVERSGFLSTEAFF. For the CDR3, the DNA is TGCAGCGTTGAAAGGTCAGGCTTCTTGAGCACTGAAGCTTTCTTT.

This clone was seen only once. The chain joins TRBV6-5 to TRBJ2-6; D unresolved. V dropped 5 bases and J dropped 11 bases, with 16 bases sitting between them. Looked up from germline, CDR1 is MNHEY and CDR2 is SVGAGI. There are 14 residues in the CDR3. The CDR3 is CASSKRDKLDVLTF. CDR3 nucleotides: TGTGCCAGCAGTAAACGCGACAAGCTCGACGTCCTGACTTTC.

This rearrangement joins TRBV19 to TRBJ2-1, with 11 bases identical to TRBD1. The CDR3 spans 15 residues. Looked up from germline, CDR1 is LNHDA and CDR2 is SQIVND (reference sequence). J was trimmed by 8 bases and V by 5 bases; bases with no gene match: 8. CDR3 nucleotide sequence: TGTGCCAGTAGTGCTCCCGGGACAGGGGGATATGAGCAGTTCTTC. Protein product: CASSAPGTGGYEQFF. Looking up the rest from reference TRBV19 and TRBJ2-1 gives the full variable domain: DGGITQSPKYLFRKEGQNVTLSCEQNLNHDAMYWYRQDPGQGLRLIYYSQIVNDFQKGDIAEGYSVSREKKESFPLTVTSAQKNPTAFYLCASSAPGTGGYEQFFGPGTRLTVL.

The chain links TRBV6-5 to TRBJ2-7; D is unclear. The CDR3 runs 16 residues. Germline values: CDR1 MNHEY, CDR2 SVGAGI. V was trimmed by 4 bases and J by 2 bases, leaving 18 bases between them. CDR3 coding DNA: TGTGCCAGCAGTTTCAGTACAAGGAGTACGACCTACGAGCAGTACTTC. It translates to CASSFSTRSTTYEQYF.

This chain connects TRBV6-5 to TRBJ2-1; no clear D. The V gene lost 0 bases and the J gene lost 6 bases, with 15 bases spanning the gap. Per germline, CDR1 MNHEY and CDR2 SVGAGI. There are 16 residues in the CDR3. The CDR3 nucleotides are TGTGCCAGCAGTTACTCGAAACGGAGACTTGGCAATGAGCAGTTCTTC. Translated, it gives CASSYSKRRLGNEQFF.

This clone was picked up a small number of times. This CDR3 reads CASSLMTSGFREQYF. The CDR3 region has the DNA TGTGCCAGCAGCCTGATGACTAGCGGTTTCCGGGAGCAGTACTTC. This chain joins TRBV5-4 and TRBJ2-7; TRBD2 aligns across 9 bases. Losses at the gene ends were 4 bases for V and 7 bases for J; bases not matched to a gene: 12. Germline CDR1 reads SGHNT; CDR2 reads YYREEE (reference sequence). The CDR3 length is 15 residues.